The rows below give T cell receptor beta chains drawn from one sample of a study of blood T cells in healthy people across ages. TCRdb redid the calling of the 5' RACE reads with MiXCR, one entry per CDR3 protein. The sample includes some 730,000 distinct CDR3 sequences, 22% of them seen just once. Sequencing input: blood. The source is a man aged 70 or older in good health. Both conserved end residues are part of each CDR3. The order of the fields is V gene, clone size, J gene, D gene, CDR3 protein, CDR3 DNA. A D gene is named only where the DNA matches it firmly. Clone size appears in some rows only: once, few, many, or a class for an expanded clone.

v_gene: TRBV5-1
abundance: few
j_gene: TRBJ2-5
d_gene: TRBD2
CDR3aa: CASSFGGGRETQYF
CDR3nt: TGCGCCAGCAGCTTTGGCGGGGGAAGAGAGACCCAGTACTTC

v_gene: TRBV2
abundance: NA
j_gene: TRBJ2-5
d_gene: NA
CDR3aa: CASSDRSWETQYF
CDR3nt: TGTGCCAGCAGTGATAGGTCGTGGGAGACCCAGTACTTC

v_gene: TRBV12-3/TRBV12-4
abundance: NA
j_gene: TRBJ2-1
d_gene: NA
CDR3aa: CASTPDTSYNEQFF
CDR3nt: TGTGCCAGCACTCCTGACACTTCCTACAATGAGCAGTTCTTC

v_gene: TRBV9
abundance: NA
j_gene: TRBJ2-3
d_gene: TRBD1
CDR3aa: CASSDYRGQNTQYF
CDR3nt: TGTGCCAGCAGCGACTACAGGGGGCAAAATACGCAGTATTTT

v_gene: TRBV4-3
abundance: NA
j_gene: TRBJ1-2
d_gene: NA
CDR3aa: CASSQDRGYYGYTF
CDR3nt: TGCGCCAGCAGCCAAGATCGGGGCTACTATGGCTACACCTTC

v_gene: TRBV20-1
abundance: NA
j_gene: TRBJ2-5
d_gene: TRBD2
CDR3aa: CSARGGLAETQYF
CDR3nt: TGCAGTGCTAGAGGAGGACTAGCGGAGACCCAGTACTTC

v_gene: TRBV6-6
abundance: NA
j_gene: TRBJ2-1
d_gene: NA
CDR3aa: CASSSPGQGWNNEQFF
CDR3nt: TGTGCCAGCAGTTCTCCAGGGCAGGGGTGGAACAATGAGCAGTTCTTC

v_gene: TRBV4-3
abundance: few
j_gene: TRBJ2-1
d_gene: NA
CDR3aa: CASSQSSDRNNEQFF
CDR3nt: TGCGCCAGCAGCCAGTCAAGCGACCGCAACAATGAGCAGTTCTTC

v_gene: TRBV4-1
abundance: NA
j_gene: TRBJ2-3
d_gene: TRBD2
CDR3aa: CASSQGKGAGGTDTQYF
CDR3nt: TGCGCCAGCAGCCAAGGAAAAGGGGCGGGGGGCACAGATACGCAGTATTTT

v_gene: TRBV20-1
abundance: NA
j_gene: TRBJ1-1
d_gene: NA
CDR3aa: CSARDMGPAFF
CDR3nt: TGCAGTGCTAGAGATATGGGTCCGGCTTTCTTT

v_gene: TRBV11-2
abundance: few
j_gene: TRBJ1-1
d_gene: NA
CDR3aa: CASSLVARGGSEAFF
CDR3nt: TGTGCCAGCAGCTTAGTAGCCAGGGGTGGCTCTGAAGCTTTCTTT

v_gene: TRBV5-1
abundance: many
j_gene: TRBJ2-1
d_gene: NA
CDR3aa: CASSLVWGGPEQFF
CDR3nt: TGCGCCAGCAGCTTGGTGTGGGGAGGACCCGAGCAGTTCTTC

v_gene: TRBV20-1
abundance: NA
j_gene: TRBJ2-3
d_gene: NA
CDR3aa: CSARDLGVRPDTQYF
CDR3nt: TGCAGTGCTAGAGATCTCGGGGTTAGACCAGATACGCAGTATTTT

v_gene: TRBV21-1
abundance: NA
j_gene: TRBJ1-3
d_gene: NA
CDR3aa: CASTVGLGGGNTIYF
CDR3nt: TGTGCCAGCACCGTCGGCTTGGGGGGTGGAAACACCATATATTTT

v_gene: TRBV18
abundance: few
j_gene: TRBJ2-3
d_gene: TRBD1
CDR3aa: CASPGQSCTDTQYF
CDR3nt: TGTGCCAGCCCGGGACAGAGTTGCACAGATACGCAGTATTTT

v_gene: TRBV20-1
abundance: few
j_gene: TRBJ2-1
d_gene: TRBD2
CDR3aa: CSARDWLAGDNEQFF
CDR3nt: TGCAGTGCTAGAGATTGGCTAGCGGGGGATAATGAGCAGTTCTTC

v_gene: TRBV29-1
abundance: NA
j_gene: TRBJ2-5
d_gene: NA
CDR3aa: CSVDLQSQETQYF
CDR3nt: TGCAGCGTTGATTTGCAGAGCCAAGAGACCCAGTACTTC

v_gene: TRBV5-1
abundance: NA
j_gene: TRBJ2-1
d_gene: NA
CDR3aa: CASSAEGDLSYNEQFF
CDR3nt: TGCGCCAGCAGCGCGGAGGGTGATCTCTCCTACAATGAGCAGTTCTTC

v_gene: TRBV13
abundance: NA
j_gene: TRBJ2-1
d_gene: TRBD1
CDR3aa: CASSSQGQGRHEQFF
CDR3nt: TGTGCCAGCAGCTCCCAGGGACAGGGCCGGCATGAGCAGTTCTTC

v_gene: TRBV29-1
abundance: NA
j_gene: TRBJ1-4
d_gene: TRBD1
CDR3aa: CSVATGGAGEKLFF
CDR3nt: TGCAGCGTCGCAACAGGGGGCGCAGGTGAAAAACTGTTTTTT

v_gene: TRBV5-1
abundance: few
j_gene: TRBJ1-5
d_gene: NA
CDR3aa: CASRIDSTNQPQHF
CDR3nt: TGCGCCAGCAGAATAGACTCCACCAATCAGCCCCAGCATTTT

v_gene: TRBV12-3/TRBV12-4
abundance: NA
j_gene: TRBJ2-3
d_gene: NA
CDR3aa: CASSPLLANTQYF
CDR3nt: TGTGCCAGCAGTCCCCTTCTCGCGAATACGCAGTATTTT